This TCR beta chain came from a study of response to subunit inactivated influenza vaccine. Study-wide points: Authors suggested each seasonal influenza vaccination recruits few new T cells.

On this clonotype itself: Its antigen is currently unknown.

Each CDR3 protein gets one entry after TCRdb re-called the RT-PCR reads with MiXCR. The sample has under 500,000 distinct CDR3 sequences; about 10% are singletons. The V end was cut by 3 bases, the J end by 5 bases, with 9 bases between. The CDR3 contains 13 residues. The J gene is TRBJ2-3, the V gene TRBV12-3 or TRBV12-4; no definite D call. This material consisted of PBMCs from blood, taken more than 35 days after vaccination. This TCR came from a man between 45 and 60 years old who received an inactivated influenza vaccine. CDR3: CASSLRQLDTQYF. The CDR3 bases are TGTGCCAGCAGTTTGCGACAATTAGATACGCAGTATTTT.